The 24 T cell receptor beta chains below were found in one sample sequenced in a study of T-cell reconstitution after alpha-beta-depleted transplantation in children. A library of TCRbeta sequences, prepared with unique molecular identifiers, was generated. TCRdb re-called the PCR reads through MiXCR, storing one row per CDR3 protein. The sample has hundreds of thousands of distinct CDR3 sequences; roughly a tenth are singletons. Sample: PBMCs, taken before TCRalphabeta/CD19-depleted stem cell transplant. The receptors were gathered from a child aged 2-9 years with inherited bone marrow failure, due to receive a stem cell transplant.

This clonotype was recorded many times. V and J are TRBV7-2 and TRBJ2-4; no definite D call. With 5 bases removed from V and 9 bases from J, the gap between germline ends came to 14 bases. CDR1 and CDR2 (germline): SGHTA, FQGNSA. The CDR3 spans 13 residues. DNA for the CDR3: TGTGCCAGCAGCCCCTATCGGAGAGGCATTCAGTACTTC. Encoded protein: CASSPYRRGIQYF.

This clonotype was recorded a few times. The V call is TRBV5-1, the J call TRBJ2-7; 9 positions match TRBD2. V lost 4 bases and J lost 5; bases outside the gene matches: 13. The CDR3 has 16 amino acids. Germline-derived CDR1 and CDR2 are SGHRS and YFSETQ. The CDR3 DNA is TGCGCCAGCAGCGCCTCAGGTGTAGCGGGAGAGGACGAGCAGTACTTC. This encodes CASSASGVAGEDEQYF.

This clonotype was found many times. This chain links TRBV29-1 with TRBJ2-1, with TRBD2 matching over 7 bases. This CDR3 spans 15 amino acids. V gave up 0 bases and J gave up 4 bases; unmatched junction bases: 6. Germline V lookup: CDR1 SQVTM, CDR2 ANQGSEA. The CDR3 nucleotides are TGCAGCGTTGAAGATCCAGGCGGGAGATACAATGAGCAGTTCTTC. As protein: CSVEDPGGRYNEQFF.

In its sample, this clonotype was seen many times. V usage is TRBV20-1 and J usage is TRBJ1-1; 7 bases align to TRBD1. Germline V CDR1 and CDR2: DFQATT, SNEGSKA (reference sequence). The V segment lost 5 bases and the J segment 1 base; nucleotides outside the gene matches: 7. This CDR3 contains 14 residues. CDR3 DNA: TGCAGTGCTCACAGGGGTCACGGGAACACTGAAGCTTTCTTT. Its protein is CSAHRGHGNTEAFF.

This clonotype was seen at least ten times. The chain couples TRBV29-1 to TRBJ2-7; 7 bases line up with TRBD2. CDR3 length equals 14 residues. Germline lookup yields CDR1 SQVTM and CDR2 ANQGSEA. The V gene end was trimmed by 4 bases and the J gene end by 1 base; junction bases not matched to a gene: 7. The CDR3 reads CSVVALAASYEQYF. DNA of the CDR3: TGCAGCGTTGTGGCCCTAGCGGCTTCCTACGAGCAGTACTTC.

This clonotype was picked up many times. The chain couples TRBV7-2 to TRBJ2-3; D is unresolved. Germline CDR1 reads SGHTA; CDR2 reads FQGNSA. Trimming pared 3 bases from V and 2 bases from J, leaving 9 bases between. CDR3 length: 14 residues. CDR3 coding DNA: TGTGCCAGCAGCTTCGCAGGCTTCACAGATACGCAGTATTTT. It encodes CASSFAGFTDTQYF.

Ten or more counts support this clonotype. The chain is built from TRBV4-1 and TRBJ2-3; 7 bases align to TRBD2. Per germline, CDR1 MGHRA and CDR2 YSYEKL. Trimming removed 2 bases from V and 2 bases from J; junction bases left unmatched: 7. The CDR3 extends over 16 amino acids. CDR3 in amino acids: CASSQSRAGYTDTQYF. DNA of the CDR3: TGCGCCAGCAGCCAATCCCGAGCGGGGTACACAGATACGCAGTATTTT.

This clonotype turned up a few times. The V and J genes are TRBV7-2 and TRBJ2-7; 11 bases agree with TRBD2. Germline lookup yields CDR1 SGHTA and CDR2 FQGNSA. The CDR3 has 17 amino acids. Trimming removed 5 bases from V and 4 bases from J; junction bases left unmatched: 13. The CDR3 protein is CASSLQMGLAENYEQYF. The CDR3, as DNA: TGTGCCAGCAGCCTCCAGATGGGACTAGCGGAGAATTACGAGCAGTACTTC. The full variable domain, rest sourced from reference TRBV7-2 and TRBJ2-7, is GAGVSQSPSNKVTEKGKDVELRCDPISGHTALYWYRQSLGQGLEFLIYFQGNSAPDKSGLPSDRFSAERTGGSVSTLTIQRTQQEDSAVYLCASSLQMGLAENYEQYFGPGTRLTVT.

The table lists this clonotype with many counts. The V call is TRBV5-1, the J call TRBJ2-6; D possibly corresponds to TRBD1 (6 bases). Germline V gene lookup returns CDR1 SGHRS and CDR2 YFSETQ. The ends were cut back, 4 bases at V and 0 bases at J, with 17 bases in the middle. CDR3 length: 18 residues. CDR3 in amino acids: CASSQDRLTRSGANVLTF. Written as DNA, the CDR3 is TGCGCCAGCAGCCAGGACAGACTCACCCGCTCTGGGGCCAACGTCCTGACTTTC.

The table lists this clonotype with many counts. The rearrangement joins TRBV4-3 to TRBJ1-6, with D hard to call. This CDR3 contains 15 residues. V was pared by 1 base and J by 8 bases, with 12 bases between. Germline V CDR1 and CDR2: LGHNA, YSLEER. This chain's CDR3 is CASSQVFTPDSPLHF. The CDR3 DNA follows: TGCGCCAGCAGCCAAGTCTTCACTCCAGATTCACCCCTCCACTTT.

This clonotype was recorded many times. The rearrangement links TRBV27 to TRBJ2-2, with no clear D. The CDR3 runs 12 residues. Germline CDR1 MNHEY, CDR2 SMNVEV (reference sequence). Between the trimmed V and J ends, which lost 4 bases and 4 bases, there was a span of 4 bases. The CDR3 loop reads CASSSITGELFF. The CDR3 DNA is TGTGCCAGCAGTTCGATCACCGGGGAGCTGTTTTTT.

There are many counts of this clonotype. The rearrangement links TRBV15 to TRBJ2-2; a possible D gene is TRBD1 (6 bases). The CDR3 is 15 residues long. Germline values: CDR1 LNHNV, CDR2 YYDKDF (reference sequence). The ends were cut back, 8 bases at V and 1 base at J, with 14 bases in the middle. For the CDR3, the DNA is TGTGCCACCCGGGAAGGACAGTTGAACACCGGGGAGCTGTTTTTT. Translation: CATREGQLNTGELFF.

This clonotype was recorded a few times. The V call is TRBV27, the J call TRBJ2-7, with D maybe TRBD1 (6 bases). From germline, CDR1 is MNHEY and CDR2 SMNVEV (reference sequence). V gave up 5 bases and J gave up 2 bases, with 16 bases separating them. CDR3 length equals 15 residues. The chain's CDR3 is CASSPRGQLPYEQYF. CDR3 DNA sequence: TGTGCCAGCAGTCCCCGTGGACAGCTTCCCTACGAGCAGTACTTC.

The gene calls are TRBV7-8 and TRBJ2-3, with a tentative D call TRBD2 (6 bases). The CDR3 sequence is 15 residues long. The V end lost 0 bases, the J end lost 1 base, and 8 bases lay between the germline ends. Germline CDR1 SGHVS, CDR2 FQNEAQ. CDR3 loop: CASSLAGLRTDTQYF. Here the CDR3 DNA reads TGTGCCAGCAGCTTAGCGGGACTTCGCACAGATACGCAGTATTTT.

This chain connects TRBV6-4 to TRBJ2-2; D possibly corresponds to TRBD1 (5 bases). The V and J ends lost 6 bases and 6 bases respectively, with 14 bases between them. CDR1 is MRHNA and CDR2 is SNTAGT in the germline V gene. This CDR3 contains 14 residues. The CDR3 protein is CASSRQMGPGELFF. In DNA form, the CDR3 reads TGTGCCAGCAGCCGCCAAATGGGGCCCGGGGAGCTGTTTTTT.

The chain links TRBV20-1 to TRBJ2-7; 7 bases line up with TRBD1. This CDR3 region has 14 residues. Germline-derived CDR1 and CDR2 are DFQATT and SNEGSKA (reference sequence). Losses at the gene ends were 5 bases for V and 6 bases for J; bases not matched to a gene: 13. The CDR3 DNA is TGCAGTGCTCGGGGCCCGACAGGGTTTGGCGAGCAGTACTTC. Its translation: CSARGPTGFGEQYF.

A remark on this clonotype: This likely came from a read error, as a far larger clone is one base away. The chain couples TRBV29-1 to TRBJ1-1, with a possible D match to TRBD1 (5 bases). The germline CDR1 and CDR2 sequences are SQVTM and ANQGSEA. This CDR3 region has 11 residues. The CDR3 bases are TGCAGCGTTGAAGGGGGGACTGACGCTTTCTTT. This sequence encodes CSVEGGTDAFF.

A single count supports this clonotype. This may come from a read error, since a much larger clone is one base off. V and J are TRBV12-3 or TRBV12-4 and TRBJ1-5; 8 bases map to TRBD1. The CDR3 covers 17 residues. The junction had 15 bases not matched to a gene; V was cut back by 4 bases and J by 7 bases. The DNA of the CDR3 is TGTGCCAGCAGTTCCCATACCCCGGGACAGGCGAAACAGCCCCAGCATTTT. As protein: CASSSHTPGQAKQPQHF.

This clonotype has at least ten counts. The chain combines TRBV10-3 with TRBJ2-1; a weak D match, TRBD2 (5 bases). V lost 4 bases, J lost 4 bases, and 8 bases lay in between. Germline V gene lookup returns CDR1 ENHRY and CDR2 SYGVKD. The CDR3 runs 13 residues. CDR3 nucleotide sequence: TGTGCCATCAGTGGACGGGATTACAATGAGCAGTTCTTC. This sequence encodes CAISGRDYNEQFF.

This clonotype was seen at least ten times. CDR3 region: CASSLQPSGYHNEQFF. CDR3 nucleotide sequence: TGTGCCAGCAGCTTACAGCCTAGCGGATACCACAATGAGCAGTTCTTC. The J gene is TRBJ2-1, the V gene TRBV7-2, with 7 bases identical to TRBD2. CDR3 length equals 16 residues. CDR1 is SGHTA and CDR2 is FQGNSA in the germline V gene. V shed 2 bases and J 5 bases; nucleotides not matched to a gene: 9.

Remarks on this clonotype: A read error may explain this, as a much larger clone is one base away. The chain combines TRBV29-1 with TRBJ1-1, with D possibly being TRBD1 (5 bases). This CDR3 region has 12 residues. From germline, CDR1 is SQVTM and CDR2 ANQGSEA. Trimming removed 3 bases from V and 7 bases from J, with 12 bases in between. As DNA, the CDR3 is TGCAGCGTTGACAGGGTCCCGGATGAAGCTTTCTTT. Amino acids: CSVDRVPDEAFF.

This clonotype was recorded at least ten times. This sequence joins TRBV28 and TRBJ2-2; D not resolved. The V gene's germline CDR1 is MDHEN and CDR2 SYDVKM. The CDR3 covers 14 residues. The V gene lost 4 bases and the J gene lost 1 base, with 7 bases spanning the gap. CDR3 bases: TGTGCCAGCAGTTACCCTGGGAACACCGGGGAGCTGTTTTTT. Encoded protein: CASSYPGNTGELFF.

This clonotype appeared many times. The V call is TRBV15, the J call TRBJ2-2; 8 bases match TRBD1. With V trimmed by 8 bases and J by 6 bases, 8 bases remained unmatched. The CDR3 has 14 amino acids. Germline CDR1 is LNHNV and CDR2 is YYDKDF (reference sequence). This CDR3 is CATGQGLDPGELFF. The CDR3 region has the DNA TGTGCCACCGGACAGGGATTGGACCCCGGGGAGCTGTTTTTT.

This clonotype was recorded a few times. The chain links TRBV12-3 or TRBV12-4 to TRBJ1-5, with TRBD1 as a possible D gene (6 bases). CDR3 length equals 14 residues. Trimming took off 6 bases at V and 6 bases at J, with 15 bases between the two ends. In DNA, the CDR3 is TGTGCCAGCAGGCCTACAGGGTACTTTCAGCCCCAGCATTTT. This sequence encodes CASRPTGYFQPQHF.